Given below is one T cell receptor beta chain in context. Its antigen is not identified. The junction had 15 bases not matched to a gene; V was cut back by 4 bases and J by 1 base. CDR3 length: 18 residues. Germline CDR1 reads SGHRS; CDR2 reads YFSETQ. The data belong to a study of a mutant IDH1 vaccine in newly diagnosed glioma. Study-wide points: Evidence of vaccine-induced immune responses was documented in approximately 93% of patients.

TCRdb's copy holds only in-frame clones and misses some; the assay was immunoSEQ multiplex PCR. The sample has under 30,000 clones, approximately 80% seen once; the top ten hold roughly a tenth. Time point meaning: week 5, during vaccination. Every single dose of the vaccine, 300 ug of mutant IDH1 20-mer peptide, came with topical imiquimod. The genes are TRBV5-1 and TRBJ2-3, with 7 bases lining up with TRBD2. This specimen was PBMCs, taken from a glioma patient whose treatment included an IDH1 peptide vaccine. This sequence was found in a middle-aged man with glioma. As DNA, the CDR3 is TGCGCCAGCAGCGCGTCAAAGAGACTAGCCCGGGGCACAGATACGCAGTATTTT. This gives the protein CASSASKRLARGTDTQYF. Variable domain in full (rest from reference TRBV5-1 and TRBJ2-3): KAGVTQTPRYLIKTRGQQVTLSCSPISGHRSVSWYQQTPGQGLQFLFEYFSETQRNKGNFPGRFSGRQFSNSRSEMNVSTLELGDSALYLCASSASKRLARGTDTQYFGPGTRLTVL.